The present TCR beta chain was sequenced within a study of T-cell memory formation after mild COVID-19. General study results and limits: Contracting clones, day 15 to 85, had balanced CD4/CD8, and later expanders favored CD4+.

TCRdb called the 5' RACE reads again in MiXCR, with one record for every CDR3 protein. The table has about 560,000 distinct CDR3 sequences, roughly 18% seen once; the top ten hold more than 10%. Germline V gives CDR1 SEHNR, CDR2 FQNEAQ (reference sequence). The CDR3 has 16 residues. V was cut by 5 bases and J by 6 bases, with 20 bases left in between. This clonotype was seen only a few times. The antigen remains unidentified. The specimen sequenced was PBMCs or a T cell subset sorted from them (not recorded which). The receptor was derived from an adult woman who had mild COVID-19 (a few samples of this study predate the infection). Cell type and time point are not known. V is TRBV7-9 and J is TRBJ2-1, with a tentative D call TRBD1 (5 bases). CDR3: CASSMVGLSQGNEQFF. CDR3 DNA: TGTGCCAGCAGCATGGTAGGGCTTTCCCAGGGCAATGAGCAGTTCTTC.